The 10 T cell receptor beta chains reported below all come from one sample, sequenced in a study of technical replicates of blood from a handful of donors. Only in-frame clones appear in the TCRdb table, and some are missing; sequencing was by immunoSEQ multiplex PCR. The sample contains roughly 80,000 clones, roughly nine tenths of which appear only once. The material sequenced was T cells isolated from PBMCs. All receptors come from a human donor in good health.

This clone occurred once. V usage is TRBV7-2 and J usage is TRBJ2-1; 9 nucleotides agree with TRBD2. Germline CDR1 SGHTA, CDR2 FQGNSA. The V segment lost 2 bases and the J segment 6 bases; nucleotides outside the gene matches: 5. The CDR3 sequence is 15 residues long. This chain's CDR3 is CASSLYWGLANEQFF. The CDR3 DNA is TGTGCCAGCAGCTTATATTGGGGACTAGCCAATGAGCAGTTCTTC.

The V call is TRBV10-1, the J call TRBJ2-6; TRBD1 is a possible D gene (5 bases). Germline-derived CDR1 and CDR2 are WNHNN and SYGVQD (reference sequence). V shed 0 bases and J shed 0 bases, with 15 bases lying between them. This CDR3 comprises 19 residues. The chain's CDR3 is CASSESLDTRSSGANVLTF. For the CDR3, the DNA is TGCGCCAGCAGTGAGTCTTTGGACACCCGCTCCTCTGGGGCCAACGTCCTGACTTTC.

The rearrangement joins TRBV11-2 to TRBJ1-4; TRBD1 matches 8 bases. The CDR3 consists of 16 residues. J gave up 3 bases and V 5 bases, and 8 bases lay outside the gene matches. Germline CDR1 is SGHAT and CDR2 is FQNNGV. The CDR3: CASSPHKTGANEKLFF. The CDR3 DNA is TGTGCCAGCAGCCCCCATAAGACAGGGGCTAATGAAAAACTGTTTTTT.

The chain employs TRBV30 and TRBJ1-5, with 12 bases identical to TRBD1. This CDR3 has 18 residues. Per the germline V gene, CDR1 is GTSNPN and CDR2 is SVGIG (reference sequence). Trimming at V came to 4 bases and at J to 0 bases, leaving 10 bases not matched to a gene. CDR3: CAWTAGQGAWISNQPQHF. The CDR3 nucleotides are TGTGCCTGGACCGCGGGACAGGGGGCTTGGATTAGCAATCAGCCCCAGCATTTT.

This sequence joins TRBV6-5 and TRBJ2-2; D is unclear. This CDR3 spans 14 amino acids. Trimming took 2 bases from V and 2 from J, leaving 6 bases between them. Germline lookup yields CDR1 MNHEY and CDR2 SVGAGI. The CDR3, as DNA: TGTGCCAGCAGTTACGGGCGAAACACCGGGGAGCTGTTTTTT. Translating gives CASSYGRNTGELFF.

This clone was detected a few times. V is TRBV5-1 and J is TRBJ2-3, with 14 bases aligning to TRBD2. The length of the CDR3 is 16 residues. CDR1 and CDR2 from the germline V gene are SGHRS and YFSETQ. The J segment lost 7 bases and the V segment lost 1 base, leaving 5 bases of the junction unmatched. DNA of the CDR3: TGCGCCAGCAGCTTGACCGGGACTAGCGGGGGCCATACGCAGTATTTT. It yields the protein CASSLTGTSGGHTQYF.

The rearrangement joins TRBV28 to TRBJ2-1, with 12 bases that match TRBD2. V shed 3 bases, J shed 8 bases, and the junction held 2 bases outside the gene matches. Germline V CDR1 and CDR2: MDHEN, SYDVKM. The CDR3 runs to 14 residues. The CDR3 DNA reads as TGTGCCAGCAGTTTCTCTAGCGGGAGGGATGAGCAGTTCTTC. This encodes CASSFSSGRDEQFF.

This chain links TRBV9 with TRBJ2-3, with D tentatively TRBD1 (6 bases). The CDR3 is 15 amino acids. The germline V gene encodes CDR1 SGDLS and CDR2 YYNGEE. Trimming shortened V by 3 bases and J by 8 bases, and 19 bases separated the two germline ends. The CDR3 coding sequence is TGTGCCAGCAGCGAGGGGAAACAGGGTACGGGTACGCAGTATTTT. This sequence encodes CASSEGKQGTGTQYF.

The chain has TRBV28 and TRBJ1-2; the D gene is possibly TRBD1 (6 bases). The CDR3 consists of 12 residues. Germline V gives CDR1 MDHEN, CDR2 SYDVKM. V was pared by 10 bases and J by 6 bases, with 15 bases between. The CDR3 loop is CATQTQGDGYTF. The CDR3 DNA is TGTGCCACCCAAACACAGGGAGATGGCTACACCTTC.

V usage is TRBV6-6 and J usage is TRBJ2-5; D might be TRBD2 (6 bases). In germline, CDR1 is MNHNY, CDR2 SVGAGI (reference sequence). Trimming stripped 4 bases from V and 1 base from J, with 13 bases between. This CDR3 comprises 15 residues. CDR3 sequence reads: CASSSKRAAQETQYF. DNA of the CDR3: TGTGCCAGCAGTTCTAAGCGGGCTGCCCAAGAGACCCAGTACTTC.